The text below deals with one T cell receptor beta chain. This clone was seen at least ten times. No antigen is known for it. Per-base qualities were not stored, and no clone one base away is much larger. No treatment had been received by any patient before thyroid surgery. Using T-cell receptor beta sequencing, the study looked back at clinical samples from patients collected from the early 2010s to the late 2010s. The CDR3 has 15 amino acids, counting the end cysteine and phenylalanine. Kept here is only the CDR3 DNA, which spans 45 bases and is read in frame from base 1. At the junction V is shortened by 5 bases and J by 6 bases; bases outside the gene matches: 9. Sequences MDHEN (CDR1) and SYDVKM (CDR2) are obtained from the germline V gene. The sample belongs to a study of metastatic and nonmetastatic thyroid tumors (dated by TCRdb to the early 2020s). As for the study more broadly: The researchers compared repertoires between peripheral blood samples and tumor or nodule tissue samples from patients with malignant or benign thyroid disease. Study-level results and caveats: In both blood and tumor samples, TCR beta diversity was reported to be significantly higher in malignant tumors than in benign nodules.

The library was made by PCR. For sequencing, an Illumina HiSeq 4000 was employed. High-throughput sequencing was used to profile the TCR beta-chain CDR3 region of every patient. In the original analysis: CDR3 differences across clinicopathological groups were used to build a classifier for discriminating distant-metastatic papillary thyroid cancer patients. The Shannon index was used to assess repertoire diversity, and the Morisita-Horn index was used to assess tumor-blood repertoire similarity. TCRdb redid the processing of the public reads, applying fastp at Q25 and MiXCR, and retained in-frame beta chains. The V and J calls were not made by the authors but by TCRdb's processing. Within this sample are about 12,000 clones, with 25% to 40% of them counted one time only. Approximately 15% of the sample belongs to the ten largest clones.

This TCR was sampled from a male donor with papillary thyroid cancer or a benign thyroid nodule (not recorded which). Some clones in this sample may be carry-over from other donors' samples. This sequence uses TRBV28 and TRBJ1-4, with 7 central nucleotides matching TRBD1. The sample comprised tumor tissue. CDR3 reads: CASSTIGTEYEKLFF. The sequence in DNA is TGTGCCAGCAGTACGATCGGGACAGAGTATGAAAAACTGTTTTTT.